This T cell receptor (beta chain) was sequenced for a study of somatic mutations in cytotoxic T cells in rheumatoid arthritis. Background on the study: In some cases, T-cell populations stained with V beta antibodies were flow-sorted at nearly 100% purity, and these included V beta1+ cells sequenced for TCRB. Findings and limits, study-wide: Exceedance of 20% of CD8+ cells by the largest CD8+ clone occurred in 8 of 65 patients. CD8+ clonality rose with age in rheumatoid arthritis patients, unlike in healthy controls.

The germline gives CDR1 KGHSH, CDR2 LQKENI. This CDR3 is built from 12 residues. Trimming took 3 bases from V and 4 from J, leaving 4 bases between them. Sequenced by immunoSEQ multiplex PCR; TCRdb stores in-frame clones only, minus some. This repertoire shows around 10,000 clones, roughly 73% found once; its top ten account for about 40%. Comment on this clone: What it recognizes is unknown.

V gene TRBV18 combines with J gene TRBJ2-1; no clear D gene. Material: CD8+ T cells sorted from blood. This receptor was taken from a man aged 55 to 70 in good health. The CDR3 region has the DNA TGTGCCAGCTCACCTAAATACAATGAGCAGTTCTTC. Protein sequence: CASSPKYNEQFF. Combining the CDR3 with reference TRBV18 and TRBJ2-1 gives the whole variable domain NAGVMQNPRHLVRRRGQEARLRCSPMKGHSHVYWYRQLPEEGLKFMVYLQKENIIDESGMPKERFSAEFPKEGPSILRIQQVVRGDSAAYFCASSPKYNEQFFGPGTRLTVL.